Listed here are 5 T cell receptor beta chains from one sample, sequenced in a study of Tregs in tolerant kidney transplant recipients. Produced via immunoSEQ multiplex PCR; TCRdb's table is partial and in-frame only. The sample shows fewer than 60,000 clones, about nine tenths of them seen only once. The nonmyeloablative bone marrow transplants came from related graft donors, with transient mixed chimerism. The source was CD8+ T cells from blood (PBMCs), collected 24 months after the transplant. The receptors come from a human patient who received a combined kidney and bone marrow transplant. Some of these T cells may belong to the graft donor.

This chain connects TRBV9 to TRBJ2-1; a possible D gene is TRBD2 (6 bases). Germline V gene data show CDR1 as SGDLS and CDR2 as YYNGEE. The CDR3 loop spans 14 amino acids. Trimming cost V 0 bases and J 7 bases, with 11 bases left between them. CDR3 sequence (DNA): TGTGCCAGCAGCGTAGATGGAGGGGAAAATGAGCAGTTCTTC. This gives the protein CASSVDGGENEQFF.

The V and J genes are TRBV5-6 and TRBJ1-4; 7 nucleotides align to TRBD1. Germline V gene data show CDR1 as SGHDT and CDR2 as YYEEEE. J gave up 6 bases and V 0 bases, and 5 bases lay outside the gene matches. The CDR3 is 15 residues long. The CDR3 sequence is CASSLAIQGDEKLFF. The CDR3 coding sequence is TGTGCCAGCAGCTTGGCCATTCAGGGGGATGAAAAACTGTTTTTT.

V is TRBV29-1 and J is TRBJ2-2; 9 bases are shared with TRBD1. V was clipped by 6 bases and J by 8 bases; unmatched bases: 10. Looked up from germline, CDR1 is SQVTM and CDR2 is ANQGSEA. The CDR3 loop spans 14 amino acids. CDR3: CSVEGRDRAGELFF. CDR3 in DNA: TGCAGCGTCGAGGGACGGGACAGGGCTGGGGAGCTGTTTTTT.

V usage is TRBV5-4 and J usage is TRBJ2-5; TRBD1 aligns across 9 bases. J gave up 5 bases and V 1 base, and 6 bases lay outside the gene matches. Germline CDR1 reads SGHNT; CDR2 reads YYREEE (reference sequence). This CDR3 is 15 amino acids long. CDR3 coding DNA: TGTGCCAGCAGCTTGTTCGGGGACAGGGTGGAGACCCAGTACTTC. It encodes CASSLFGDRVETQYF.

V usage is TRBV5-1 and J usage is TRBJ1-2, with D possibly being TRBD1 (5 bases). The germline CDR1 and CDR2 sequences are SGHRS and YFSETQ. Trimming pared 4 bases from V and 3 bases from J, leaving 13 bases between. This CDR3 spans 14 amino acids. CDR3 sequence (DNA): TGCGCCAGCAGCCCTGCGGGGGGAGACTATGGCTACACCTTC. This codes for CASSPAGGDYGYTF.